This T cell receptor (beta chain) was sequenced in a study of shared clonotypes between healthy human individuals (dated by TCRdb to 2020 to 2022). Turning to the overall study: A few men and two women, aged 18 to 49 years, made up the cohort. To estimate repertoire size and how much clonotype sharing occurs between individuals, the study deeply sequenced the blood TCR repertoires of roughly 5 healthy adults. Leukapheresis yielded between about 0.9 and 9 billion PBMCs per donor. For each donor, three plates each were used for CD4 naive and CD4 memory, two plates were used for CD8 naive, and one plate was used for CD8 memory. To increase sequencing depth and limit assay-specific biases, different laboratories used diverse techniques to prepare libraries and sequence TCR repertoires. Beyond this particular receptor, the publication reports: Larger estimated clonotype richness was generally found for naive subsets than for memory subsets. Sampling was restricted to blood, and TCR repertoires in tissue are likely to differ from TCR repertoires in blood. Even with the large sequencing depth, rarefaction of the sorted-subset datasets indicated that sequencing was incomplete. Because the study included only a small number of donors, the genetic and exposure-history diversity represented was limited. Higher generation probabilities were observed for clonotypes shared by all four sorted-subset donors than for non-shared clonotypes. Based on pairwise subsampling, the degree of clonotype sharing among donors was expected to be affected by sequencing depth. Roughly 5% of naive CD4, roughly 3.5% of naive CD8, approximately 2.2% of memory CD4, and 0.4% of memory CD8 clonotypes were shared across a few donors.

CD8 naive samples were CD45RO-negative cells positively selected for CCR7, giving a CD45RA+CCR7+ population that excluded TemRA cells. Healthy HIV-negative adults with no recently reported acute infections or vaccinations were included as donors. Every donor was a Caucasian adult residing in Nashville, Tennessee, USA. Blood was obtained by leukapheresis, after which PBMCs were separated by Ficoll-Histopaque density gradient centrifugation and cryopreserved in liquid nitrogen vapor phase. Analytical flow cytometry was used to check the purity and quantity of each magnetically sorted T cell population. Genomic DNA was isolated from every sorted fraction and measured by UV absorbance on a Nanodrop 2000c. This clone was recorded once. Its antigen is currently not known. Qualities for individual bases were not recorded, and no much larger clone is one base off. Its CDR3 holds 15 amino acids, cysteine through phenylalanine. Only the CDR3 portion is preserved as DNA: 45 bases, with reading frame beginning at the first base. Between the V and J ends, shortened by 0 bases and 0 bases respectively, the junction contains 7 bases. CDR1 MNHEY and CDR2 SMNVEV are derived from the germline V gene (reference sequence).

Using the deep immunoSEQ assay, TCR CDR3 regions were amplified from genomic DNA by multiplex PCR. Genomic DNA extracted from each cell subset was distributed evenly over all wells of several immunoSEQ 96-well plates, and each plate served as one replicate. For sorted subsets, approximately 200 ng of genomic DNA, equivalent to some 30,000 T cell genomes, went into each replicate PCR. Purified libraries were measured with a Qubit 3.0 fluorometer, size-checked on a Bioanalyzer 2100, and measured again with the KAPA Library Quantification kit. Every immunoSEQ 96-well plate was sequenced on a separate single-read 150-cycle Illumina NextSeq 550 flow cell. Per the original workflow: The immunoSEQ output contained only junctional sequences without quality scores, so filtering could not match that applied to full-length reads. Sequences were annotated with PyIR, a Python wrapper for IgBLAST v1.9, and V/J genes and CDR3 were assigned using IMGT germline references. Reads were removed for weak V/J assignments (E-value above 1e-6), missing CDR3, stop codons, out-of-frame junctions, or ambiguous translated residues. V3J clonotypes were defined as sequences sharing the same inferred V gene, J gene, and CDR3 amino acid sequence. Percentage overlap between repertoires was computed as shared unique clonotypes divided by the size of the smaller repertoire. Repertoire richness was assessed with RTK rarefaction, the Chao1 estimator, and Recon v2.1 estimates of unobserved clonotypes. Generation probabilities were computed with OLGA for all TCRbeta clonotypes obtained by the gDNA method from several donors. This immuneACCESS table, as held by TCRdb, lists in-frame sequences with V and J called but not all clones. Of the missing ones, under half trace to an unresolved V gene in checked studies; the others have no known cause. D and trimming come from the DNA, and the V and J calls and clone size come from that table. The sample table holds 1.5 million to 2.5 million clones, of which roughly 95% were seen once. Of the sample, roughly 1.2% falls within the top ten clones.

The sample consisted of naive CD8+ T cells sorted from blood. In the paper's terms, the cell subset or site label means: CD45RA+CCR7+. The V and J segments used are TRBV27 and TRBJ2-3, with no confident D gene call. This clonotype was obtained from a man aged 18 to 30 in good health. The DNA sequence is as follows: TGTGCCAGCAGTTTATCCCTGTCTAGCACAGATACGCAGTATTTT. Its translation is CASSLSLSSTDTQYF.